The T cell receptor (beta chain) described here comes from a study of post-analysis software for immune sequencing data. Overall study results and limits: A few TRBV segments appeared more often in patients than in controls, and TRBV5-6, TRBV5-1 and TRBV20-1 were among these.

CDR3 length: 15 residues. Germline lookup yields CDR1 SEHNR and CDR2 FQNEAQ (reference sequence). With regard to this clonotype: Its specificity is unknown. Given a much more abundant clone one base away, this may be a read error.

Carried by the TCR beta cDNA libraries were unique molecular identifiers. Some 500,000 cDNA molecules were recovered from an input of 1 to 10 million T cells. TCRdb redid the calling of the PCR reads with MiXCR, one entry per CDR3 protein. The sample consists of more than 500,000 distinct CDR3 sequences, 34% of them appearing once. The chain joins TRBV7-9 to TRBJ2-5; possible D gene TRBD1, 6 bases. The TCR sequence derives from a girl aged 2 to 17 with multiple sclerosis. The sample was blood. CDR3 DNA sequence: TGTGTCAGCAGCTTAGCCTGGGCAGGGGAAGAGACCCAGTACTTC. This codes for CVSSLAWAGEETQYF.